The source of this T cell receptor (beta chain) is a study of cytomegalovirus exposure and HLA in healthy donors. For the study at large: Later analysis reported that the 110 or so validation repertoires shared the platform of the roughly 630 first-cohort repertoires. Study results and caveats: The dataset shows that most TCR sequences were rare, while some public TCRs occurred in many donors. Reports indicated that the classifier achieved high specificity and sensitivity in diagnosing cytomegalovirus status.

A note on this clone: Its specificity is not known.

Assay used: immunoSEQ multiplex PCR; TCRdb lists only in-frame clones, some missing. Among 190,000 or so clones, approximately 84% were seen once, and the ten largest hold 2.8%. The CDR3 has 15 amino acids. V dropped 5 bases and J dropped 2; count of bases not matched to a gene: 8. Per germline, CDR1 SGHVS and CDR2 FQNEAQ. Specimen: PBMCs. The TCR sequence derives from a woman aged 18-30 years in good health and CMV-seropositive. V gene TRBV7-8 combines with J gene TRBJ2-5, with TRBD1 matching 7 bases. The chain's CDR3 is CASSPYRGQQETQYF. Written as DNA, the CDR3 is TGTGCCAGCAGCCCGTATCGGGGACAGCAAGAGACCCAGTACTTC.